The following is a T cell receptor beta chain sequence with its context. Per germline, CDR1 SNHLY and CDR2 FYNNEI. The CDR3 covers 11 residues. The V end lost 8 bases, the J end lost 3 bases, and 8 bases lay between the germline ends. The sample belongs to a study of T cell changes during pregnancy in multiple sclerosis. Clones were read by immunoSEQ multiplex PCR, and TCRdb kept only the in-frame ones, dropping some. The table has 14,000 or so clones, 85% to 95% seen once. This sequence was found in a female donor in good health, enrolled as a control in a pregnancy study. This material consisted of peripheral blood, taken in the second trimester of pregnancy. The chain carries TRBV2 and TRBJ2-7, with no clear D. The DNA of the CDR3 is TGTGCCAGCCGGAGAGACTACGAGCAGTACTTC. Translated, it gives CASRRDYEQYF.